The 24 T cell receptor beta chains presented below share a single source sample, sequenced in a study of response to subunit inactivated influenza vaccine. TCRdb redid the calling of the RT-PCR reads with MiXCR, one entry per CDR3 protein. The repertoire holds about 480,000 distinct CDR3 sequences, 25% seen once, with about 1.9% in the top ten. The sequencing here drew on CD4+ T cells sorted from PBMCs, taken 5 days after vaccination. All receptors come from a man between 50 and 59 years old who received an inactivated influenza vaccine.

This clonotype appeared a few times. The rearrangement links TRBV6-5 to TRBJ2-1, with 10 bases lining up with TRBD2. This CDR3 has 16 amino acids. Trimming took 4 bases from V and 7 from J; bases not matched to a gene: 10. Germline-derived CDR1 and CDR2 are MNHEY and SVGAGI. CDR3 coding DNA: TGTGCCAGCAGTTTCCACCTAGCGGGAGCGGTGAATGAGCAGTTCTTC. This gives the protein CASSFHLAGAVNEQFF.

The chain combines TRBV5-1 with TRBJ2-2; D gene uncertain. There are 11 residues in the CDR3. Trimming cost V 6 bases and J 6 bases, with 6 bases left between them. CDR1 and CDR2 from the germline V gene are SGHRS and YFSETQ. This CDR3 is CASTNAGELFF. The DNA of the CDR3 is TGCGCCAGCACCAACGCCGGGGAGCTGTTTTTT.

The chain carries TRBV20-1 and TRBJ1-1, with a weak D call TRBD1 (5 bases). The CDR3 consists of 13 residues. V lost 6 bases, J lost 6 bases, and 17 bases lay in between. CDR1 and CDR2 (germline): DFQATT, SNEGSKA (reference sequence). CDR3 in amino acids: CSATGTREAEAFF. The CDR3 DNA reads TGCAGTGCCACCGGGACCCGAGAGGCTGAAGCTTTCTTT.

This clonotype was detected only once. An end of the junction does not agree with germline; a read error may underlie this. The chain is built from TRBV3-1 and TRBJ2-5, with no clear D. Germline CDR1 and CDR2: LGHDT and YNNKEL (reference sequence). This CDR3 spans 12 amino acids. The CDR3 DNA reads TGTGCCAGCAGCAAAGAAGAAGAGACCCAGTACTTC. Translated, it gives CASSKEEETQYF.

The rearrangement uses TRBV20-1 and TRBJ1-1; tentative D call: TRBD1 (6 bases). The length of the CDR3 is 13 residues. Looked up from germline, CDR1 is DFQATT and CDR2 is SNEGSKA (reference sequence). V lost 4 bases, J lost 0 bases, and 9 bases lay in between. The CDR3 protein is CSAMGHLNTEAFF. The DNA for the CDR3 is TGCAGTGCTATGGGACACCTGAACACTGAAGCTTTCTTT.

The sample holds many counts of this clonotype. A read error may produce the germline difference seen at one junction end. The J gene is TRBJ2-6, the V gene TRBV7-2, with unresolved D. The CDR3 runs 15 residues. The germline V gene has CDR1 SGHTA and CDR2 FQGNSA. CDR3 DNA sequence: TGTGCCAGCAGTTTAGCCGCCTCTGGGGCCAACGTCCTGACTTTC. Its protein is CASSLAASGANVLTF.

In its sample, this clonotype was seen a few times. This chain links TRBV20-1 with TRBJ2-7; D is possibly TRBD2 (5 bases). CDR1 DFQATT and CDR2 SNEGSKA come from the germline V gene (reference sequence). This CDR3 contains 13 residues. Trimming shortened V by 4 bases and J by 4 bases, and 14 bases separated the two germline ends. CDR3 sequence: CSAKGRTGYEQYF. In nucleotides, the CDR3 is TGCAGTGCTAAAGGGAGAACTGGGTACGAGCAGTACTTC.

In its sample, this clonotype was seen a few times. V and J are TRBV12-3 or TRBV12-4 and TRBJ2-2, with D possibly matching TRBD2 (5 bases). The V end was cut by 3 bases, the J end by 6 bases, with 8 bases between. CDR3 length: 13 amino acids. For the CDR3, the DNA is TGTGCCAGCAGTTTTGCTAGCTCCGGGGAGCTGTTTTTT. Protein: CASSFASSGELFF.

The genes are TRBV11-2 and TRBJ2-5; D gene uncertain. The CDR3 contains 13 residues. Per the germline V gene, CDR1 is SGHAT and CDR2 is FQNNGV. Trimming pared 4 bases from V and 4 bases from J, leaving 10 bases between. CDR3 sequence: CASSSTNRETQYF. The CDR3 bases are TGTGCCAGCAGCTCGACGAACAGAGAGACCCAGTACTTC.

The chain recombines TRBV10-3 with TRBJ2-3; 10 bases match TRBD2. The V and J ends lost 6 bases and 11 bases, in that order; junction bases with no gene match: 17. CDR1 is ENHRY and CDR2 is SYGVKD in the germline V gene. The CDR3 sequence is 16 residues long. CDR3 in amino acids: CAIRETSGPIDGGQYF. Written as DNA, the CDR3 is TGTGCCATCAGGGAGACTAGCGGGCCCATTGACGGAGGGCAGTATTTT.

This clonotype was seen just once. The chain uses TRBV5-1 and TRBJ2-3; 11 bases fit TRBD2. CDR1 is SGHRS, CDR2 YFSETQ, per germline. Trimming at V came to 2 bases and at J to 2 bases, leaving 4 bases not matched to a gene. This CDR3 comprises 16 residues. This chain's CDR3 is CASSLLAGDPTDTQYF. In nucleotides, the CDR3 is TGCGCCAGCAGCTTACTAGCGGGAGACCCCACAGATACGCAGTATTTT.

CDR3 sequence: CASSKRTSGHNEQFF. The DNA of the CDR3 is TGTGCCAGCAGCAAGCGGACTAGCGGGCACAATGAGCAGTTCTTC. This chain connects TRBV7-2 to TRBJ2-1; TRBD2 matches at 11 bases. The J segment lost 5 bases and the V segment lost 5 bases, leaving 5 bases of the junction unmatched. Germline assignment: CDR1 SGHTA and CDR2 FQGNSA. The CDR3 totals 15 residues. Together with reference TRBV7-2 and TRBJ2-1, the CDR3 gives the full variable domain: GAGVSQSPSNKVTEKGKDVELRCDPISGHTALYWYRQSLGQGLEFLIYFQGNSAPDKSGLPSDRFSAERTGGSVSTLTIQRTQQEDSAVYLCASSKRTSGHNEQFFGPGTRLTVL.

V and J are TRBV29-1 and TRBJ2-7; TRBD2 agrees at 7 bases. Germline V gene sequence: CDR1 SQVTM, CDR2 ANQGSEA. The CDR3 spans 15 residues. Trimming at V came to 0 bases and at J to 4 bases, leaving 9 bases not matched to a gene. The CDR3 here is CSVEDLAGDRYEQYF. The CDR3 coding sequence is TGCAGCGTTGAAGATTTGGCGGGAGATCGGTACGAGCAGTACTTC.

This clonotype was found a few times. The J gene is TRBJ2-3, the V gene TRBV9; 9 bases map to TRBD2. J was trimmed by 0 bases and V by 3 bases; bases with no gene match: 17. The germline CDR1 and CDR2 sequences are SGDLS and YYNGEE. This CDR3 region has 20 residues. The CDR3 region has the DNA TGTGCCAGCAGCGGTGGGTGGGCTAGCGGGACCCATACTAGCACAGATACGCAGTATTTT. It yields the protein CASSGGWASGTHTSTDTQYF.

The gene calls are TRBV5-1 and TRBJ1-4; 7 bases are shared with TRBD1. V gave up 8 bases and J gave up 2 bases; unmatched junction bases: 6. The CDR3 length is 14 residues. CDR1 is SGHRS, CDR2 YFSETQ, per germline. The CDR3 sequence is CASRQGGTNEKLFF. The CDR3 nucleotides are TGCGCCAGTCGACAGGGAGGGACTAATGAAAAACTGTTTTTT.

The chain has TRBV7-7 and TRBJ2-5; 7 bases match TRBD2. The germline gives CDR1 SSHAT, CDR2 FNYEAQ (reference sequence). With 4 bases clipped from V and 4 bases from J, the junction kept 6 bases outside the gene matches. There are 14 residues in the CDR3. CDR3 in amino acids: CASSCQSSGETQYF. For the CDR3, the DNA is TGTGCCAGCAGCTGCCAATCTAGCGGAGAGACCCAGTACTTC.

The chain links TRBV20-1 to TRBJ2-5; the match to TRBD2 covers 9 bases. Germline V CDR1 and CDR2: DFQATT, SNEGSKA (reference sequence). The CDR3 contains 13 residues. With V trimmed by 1 base and J by 5 bases, 2 bases remained unmatched. CDR3 DNA sequence: TGCAGTGCTAGAGGGACTAGCGTTGAGACCCAGTACTTC. Protein: CSARGTSVETQYF.

This rearrangement joins TRBV4-2 to TRBJ1-5; tentative D call: TRBD1 (6 bases). The CDR3 loop spans 15 amino acids. Looked up from germline, CDR1 is LGHNA and CDR2 is YNFKEQ. The V and J ends lost 1 base and 3 bases respectively, with 10 bases between them. The CDR3: CASSQVGGANQPQHF. In DNA form, the CDR3 reads TGTGCCAGCAGCCAAGTGGGGGGGGCCAATCAGCCCCAGCATTTT.

This chain uses TRBV27 with TRBJ2-1, with D uncertain. With 8 bases removed from V and 5 bases from J, the gap between germline ends came to 7 bases. This CDR3 comprises 11 residues. CDR1 and CDR2 from the germline V gene are MNHEY and SMNVEV (reference sequence). The CDR3: CASRYHNEQFF. CDR3 coding DNA: TGTGCCAGCCGCTACCACAATGAGCAGTTCTTC.

The rearrangement joins TRBV7-2 to TRBJ2-4; D is unresolved. V shed 3 bases and J shed 4 bases, with 13 bases lying between them. Germline-derived CDR1 and CDR2 are SGHTA and FQGNSA. CDR3 length: 15 amino acids. The CDR3 sequence is CASSFGMAGKNIQYF. In DNA, the CDR3 is TGTGCCAGCAGCTTCGGTATGGCAGGAAAAAACATTCAGTACTTC.

CDR3 nucleotides: TGCAGTGCTAGAGAAGGAGGGTCCTCGGGGGGTCAGCCCCAGCATTTT. It specifies CSAREGGSSGGQPQHF. This sequence joins TRBV20-1 and TRBJ1-5; the D gene is possibly TRBD1 (5 bases). Per germline, CDR1 DFQATT and CDR2 SNEGSKA (reference sequence). The germline V and J ends were trimmed by 0 bases and 6 bases, with 18 bases remaining between them. The CDR3 runs to 16 residues.

The rearrangement joins TRBV10-3 to TRBJ2-2, with D uncertain. V lost 2 bases and J lost 6, with 10 bases in between. This CDR3 comprises 14 residues. Per germline, CDR1 ENHRY and CDR2 SYGVKD. The CDR3 nucleotides read TGTGCCATCAGTGAGGGGAAAGCCCCCGGGGAGCTGTTTTTT. Its protein is CAISEGKAPGELFF.

This clonotype appeared a few times. This sequence joins TRBV29-1 and TRBJ2-5; the D is unclear. Looked up from germline, CDR1 is SQVTM and CDR2 is ANQGSEA. This CDR3 has 13 amino acids. V lost 2 bases to trimming and J lost 1 base, with 8 bases between them. The CDR3 here is CSVERDSQETQYF. The CDR3 bases are TGCAGCGTTGAAAGGGATTCCCAAGAGACCCAGTACTTC.

This rearrangement joins TRBV12-3 or TRBV12-4 to TRBJ2-1; D not certain. The CDR3 is made up of 11 amino acids. The ends were cut back, 6 bases at V and 10 bases at J, with 10 bases in the middle. The CDR3 spells CASRAMGEQFF. The DNA for the CDR3 is TGTGCCAGCAGGGCCATGGGGGAGCAGTTCTTC.